This paragraph reports one T cell receptor beta chain. Its antigen is unknown. It has no much larger one-base neighbor in the sample; base qualities were not kept. V was cut back by 5 bases and J by 4 bases, leaving a gap of 14 bases between them. The CDR3, cysteine through phenylalanine, is 15 amino acids long. The only DNA kept is the CDR3, 45 bases in frame from the first base. CDR1 and CDR2 were assigned from the germline V gene as MNHEY and SVGAGI. The record originates from a study of blood T cell repertoires in COVID-19 (dated by TCRdb to 2019 to 2021). Background on the whole study: Samples from collaborators originated in the United States, Italy and Spain and spanned both the acute and convalescent phases of COVID-19. The samples were drawn from the first 160 participants of the ongoing ImmuneRACE study and from over 950 subjects provided by 6 global collaborators. A de-identified subject ID, COVID-19 status, age in years and sex were almost always included in the sample metadata. Where available, HLA class I and class II types were taken from metadata supplied by the sample provider and were not determined by assay-based typing. Subjects who had been exposed to COVID-19, were actively infected with it, or had recovered from it provided the deeply sampled blood TCRbeta repertoires that made up the dataset. The material from the prospective study consisted of cDNA or gDNA derived from T cells, B-cell-depleted T cells, or PBMCs. The repertoires were released in a freely available public database meant as a resource for research on the immune response to SARS-CoV-2. The study at large found these results: How much clinical and demographic metadata was included differed by source and by participant, and the metadata was provided uncurated.

The immunoSEQ Assay, a bias-controlled multiplex PCR, was used to amplify TCRbeta CDR3 regions from genomic DNA. In the original analysis: Within the assay, amplification of reference gene primers was used to estimate how many nucleated cells each sample contained. To quantify the absolute abundance of each unique TCRbeta CDR3 rearrangement, sequence reads were collapsed and filtered. For each sample, productive Simpson clonality was calculated as the square root of Simpson's diversity index over productive rearrangements. TCRdb obtained this table from immuneACCESS and retained in-frame rearrangements with V and J assigned. These tables miss some clones; where compared with another copy, unresolved V genes account for less than half of the shortfall, and the remainder is unexplained. V and J calls and clone size are those listed in that table; D and trimming were worked out from the DNA. The sample contains about 160,000 clones, about 84% of them found a single time. The ten largest make up about 5.3% of the sample.

Participants in the prospective study were enrolled through a virtual design, were aged roughly 18 to 90 years, and lived in fewer than 30 United States geographic areas. To assign participants to cohorts, the prospective study relied on clinical history that participants themselves reported in a screening survey and a study questionnaire. In the prospective study, whole blood, serum and a nasopharyngeal or oropharyngeal swab were collected from each participant by mobile phlebotomists. Additional blood draws and questionnaires over an approximately 2-month period could optionally be provided by prospective study participants. Before DNA extraction, blood samples from the prospective study were shipped at room temperature or frozen.

Sequences were obtained from PBMCs or T cells enriched from blood (not recorded which). The V gene is TRBV6-5 and the J gene is TRBJ2-2; a tentative D call is TRBD1 (7 bases match). This TCR derives from a woman aged 40 to 49 with acute COVID-19. The DNA is TGTGCCAGCAGTAGGGGGCTAGCGTCCACCGGGGAGCTGTTTTTT. This translates into CASSRGLASTGELFF.